This record looks at one T cell receptor (beta chain) sequence and its context. V lost 4 bases and J 0 bases, leaving 17 bases between the germline ends. The length of the CDR3 is 16 residues. CDR1 is SGDLS, CDR2 YYNGEE, per germline. This sample's time point: after dendritic cell vaccination, including at tumor progression/relapse. This sample is part of a study of glioma-infiltrating T cells after dendritic cell vaccination. Across the study: Dendritic cell vaccination trial patients had either newly diagnosed or recurrent glioblastoma. Three intradermal dendritic cell vaccine injections were given every two weeks.

Input was around 2 ug genomic DNA, or all available if less. Sequencing was performed with immunoSEQ multiplex PCR; in TCRdb, only in-frame clones are kept and a portion is missing. The data hold approximately 92,000 clones, with around 80% observed a single time. Sequenced material: blood, taken after dendritic cell vaccination. The chain combines TRBV9 with TRBJ2-7; no definite D call. This receptor was obtained from a human donor with glioblastoma. The CDR3 DNA sequence: TGTGCCAGCAGCCCGCAAGAATGGCCCAACTCCTACGAGCAGTACTTC. This encodes CASSPQEWPNSYEQYF.